Below, one T cell receptor beta chain is given with its context. Its target antigen remains unknown. It has no much larger one-base neighbor in the sample; base qualities were not kept. The High Capacity cDNA Reverse Transcription Kit was used to reverse transcribe all of the isolated RNA, meaning that expressed TCRB transcripts were what got sequenced. Deep immunoSEQ sequencing was applied to naive, central memory and regulatory T cell samples, giving an average of about 3.6 million total reads per sample. After sorted cells were lysed in RLT buffer, RNA was extracted with DNase-treated RNeasy Micro or Mini kits, with the choice depending on cell number. To prevent cross-contamination, each cell subset was processed individually, whereas patient and healthy donor samples were processed jointly. Using the immunoSEQ multiplex PCR, TCRB sequences were amplified from cDNA into 87-bp fragments spanning the CDR3 region. Sequencing of the amplicons was performed on the Illumina HiSeq platform. The source study handled its data this way. PCR bias was corrected computationally using synthetic template baselines, and reads within Hamming distance 2 were collapsed, with unmergeable singletons discarded. By aligning reads against IMGT, V, D and J genes, CDR3 length, and insertions or deletions at six rearrangement sites were assigned. Within each subset, clonotype counts were normalized to the number of sorted cells before true diversity and Gini coefficients were calculated with the tcR R package. The overlap coefficient, calculated on TCRB nucleotide sequences, was used to measure repertoire sharing. As a proxy for the pre-selection repertoire, out-of-frame TCRB sequences from naive cells were analyzed. Here the immuneACCESS table is served through TCRdb, limited to in-frame sequences with V and J called. Missing clones are a known gap in these copies; in checked studies unresolved V genes cover under half, and the rest lacks a known reason. That table is the source of V, J and clone size, and D and trimming were worked out from the DNA. In this sample the table shows hundreds of thousands of clones, approximately 70% of which occur a single time. The ten most abundant clones make up 0.053% of the sample.

This specimen comes from a study of beta chain features in type 1 diabetes (dated by TCRdb to the late 2010s). About the investigation overall: Mean age, gender distribution, total cell number and subset yield were not different between patients and healthy donors. A total of 107,917,701 sorted cells were examined across all samples, and RNA yield correlated strongly with the number of cells per subset. The study compared the TCRB repertoires of sorted circulating CD4+ T cell subsets in recently diagnosed type 1 diabetes patients with those in matched healthy donors. Whereas all 30 or so donors provided naive and central memory subsets, regulatory and stem cell-like memory subsets were isolated from just 8 patients and about 8 healthy donors. Results and caveats for the whole study, not just this receptor: Naive, central memory and regulatory TCRB repertoires appeared more similar among patients than among healthy donors. Shorter templates might be favored by PCR, yet because patient and control samples were amplified and corrected together, any such skew would affect both groups equally. Fewer insertions and more nucleotide deletions at VDJ recombination sites were observed in patients with type 1 diabetes, implying thymic rearrangement abnormalities. Sequencing cDNA rather than genomic DNA could over-represent highly expressing activated cells, although activation and CD3 levels did not differ between groups. In all four CD4+ subsets, TCRB CDR3 length was moderately but significantly shorter in type 1 diabetes patients. Only small numbers of individuals were included in the HLA sub-analyses, which left unresolved whether HLA type had any influence on TCRB rearrangement.

From a lookup of the germline V gene, CDR1 and CDR2 are SQVTM and ANQGSEA. The germline V and J ends show losses of 7 bases and 6 bases respectively, and no gene match explains 8 bases of the junction. From its cysteine to its phenylalanine, the CDR3 spans 13 amino acids. Just CDR3 DNA is preserved here, 39 bases in frame from base 1. A single peripheral blood draw of approximately 120 mL on average was collected from each donor into heparinised tubes. A BD FACSAria II and a panel including CD45RO, CCR7, CD25, CD127, CD95 and CD27 were used to sort naive, central memory, regulatory and stem cell-like memory CD4+ T cells. Purity was above 95% for every sorted population. PBMCs were isolated right away by Lymphoprep density gradient centrifugation and were stained directly, without culture. So that batch effects would be minimized, each experiment stained and sorted samples in pairs, pairing one healthy donor with one patient.

This sequence was found in a man aged 25-40 years in good health. The receptor chain draws on TRBV29-1 and TRBJ2-5, and 10 bases in between align with TRBD2. Sequenced material: naive CD4+ T cells from blood. What the cell subset or site label conveys for this sample: true naive CD4+ T cells. The encoded CDR3 is CSDTSGVEKTQYF. Read as DNA, the sequence is TGCAGCGATACTAGCGGGGTAGAGAAGACCCAGTACTTC.